Detailed here is one T cell receptor beta chain. Assay: immunoSEQ multiplex PCR; the TCRdb copy retains only in-frame clones and omits some. The sample has 120,000 or so clones, around four fifths seen once. The germline V gene has CDR1 ENHRY and CDR2 SYGVKD. This CDR3 contains 16 residues. V shed 6 bases, J shed 1 base, and the junction held 4 bases outside the gene matches. This specimen belongs to a study of blood T cell repertoires in COVID-19. Overall study context: From T cells, B-cell-depleted T cells, or PBMCs came the material, which was cDNA or gDNA.

This clonotype was sampled from a human donor in a cohort sampled during active COVID-19. The chain links TRBV10-3 to TRBJ2-3; 13 bases are shared with TRBD2. Sequencing input: peripheral blood. The CDR3 DNA reads as TGTGCCATCAGCGAGACTAGCGGGGGGCGCACAGATACGCAGTATTTT. Protein: CAISETSGGRTDTQYF.